The 5 T cell receptor beta chains below were found in one sample sequenced in a study of vaccination and CD4 T cells after COVID-19 (dated by TCRdb to 2021 to 2024). The intended sense of this specimen's treatment or condition label: roughly 11-day PBMC culture with coronavirus spike peptide pools or control peptides (ViraFEST assay). Antigens for these TCRs are unknown. Library construction relied on PCR. Sequencing relied on an Illumina iSeq 100. TCR sequencing of DNA from cultured CD4+ T cells used the Oncomine TCR Beta short-read assay at the Johns Hopkins FTIC core. TCRdb trimmed the raw reads at Q25, called clones with MiXCR and kept productive beta chains. For every CDR3 protein sequence, its rows merge into one entry that carries the most common genes and DNA. Across this sample there are approximately 13,000 distinct CDR3 sequences, with roughly 41% seen only once. 20% to 25% of the sample is in the top ten clones.

The starting material was CD4+ T cells from blood, cultured in vitro, obtained before SARS-CoV-2 vaccination. The receptors stem from a human donor who had recovered from COVID-19.

This rearrangement joins TRBV7-8 to TRBJ2-7, with 8 bases identical to TRBD1. This CDR3 has 15 residues. Per germline, CDR1 SGHVS and CDR2 FQNEAQ. V was pared by 6 bases and J by 2 bases, with 9 bases of the junction left unmatched. CDR3 protein: CASRSDRGTTYEQYF. In nucleotides, the CDR3 is TGTGCCAGCAGATCCGACAGGGGAACTACCTACGAGCAGTACTTC.

This rearrangement joins TRBV7-8 to TRBJ1-1, with a tentative D call TRBD1 (5 bases). The germline V gene encodes CDR1 SGHVS and CDR2 FQNEAQ. The ends were cut back, 4 bases at V and 0 bases at J, with 6 bases in the middle. This CDR3 contains 13 residues. CDR3 protein: CASSSTVNTEAFF. In DNA, the CDR3 is TGTGCCAGCAGCTCGACAGTGAACACTGAAGCTTTCTTT.

The rearrangement links TRBV20-1 to TRBJ1-1; D possibly corresponds to TRBD1 (6 bases). This CDR3 region has 13 residues. Germline V gives CDR1 DFQATT, CDR2 SNEGSKA (reference sequence). The ends were cut back, 5 bases at V and 5 bases at J, with 15 bases in the middle. This CDR3 reads CSAFRGRETEAFF. CDR3 sequence (DNA): TGCAGTGCTTTCAGGGGTAGGGAGACTGAAGCTTTCTTT.

This chain uses TRBV27 with TRBJ1-2, with 7 bases identical to TRBD1. V gave up 6 bases and J gave up 4 bases; unmatched junction bases: 8. The CDR3 extends over 14 amino acids. Germline-derived CDR1 and CDR2 are MNHEY and SMNVEV (reference sequence). In nucleotides, the CDR3 is TGTGCCAGCAGATCATCAACAGGGGTCTATGGCTACACCTTC. Translated, it gives CASRSSTGVYGYTF.

This clonotype has just a few counts. The chain recombines TRBV15 with TRBJ1-2; no clear D gene. The CDR3 loop spans 12 amino acids. Germline V gene lookup returns CDR1 LNHNV and CDR2 YYDKDF (reference sequence). The V and J ends lost 1 base and 8 bases respectively, with 8 bases between them. The CDR3 DNA is TGTGCCACCAGCAGAGGGGTAGGGGGCTACACCTTC. Translated, it gives CATSRGVGGYTF.